What follows are 32 T cell receptor beta chains derived from one specimen sequenced in a study of blood T cell repertoires in COVID-19. The method was immunoSEQ multiplex PCR; TCRdb's version includes in-frame clones alone and lacks a portion of them. The sample shows approximately 200,000 clones, about 87% of them seen only once. Sequenced sample: PBMCs or T cells enriched from blood (not recorded which). Every receptor here comes from a man aged 18 to 30 with acute COVID-19.

The CDR3 DNA sequence: TGTGTCAACGGGGACATAAGCTATGGCTACACCTTC. Protein: CVNGDISYGYTF. The chain combines TRBV30 with TRBJ1-2; TRBD1 might be the D (6 bases). The CDR3 consists of 12 residues. Germline V CDR1 and CDR2: GTSNPN, SVGIG (reference sequence).

The chain joins TRBV28 to TRBJ1-4; perhaps TRBD1 as D (5 bases). The CDR3 is 15 residues long. The germline V gene has CDR1 MDHEN and CDR2 SYDVKM. Between the trimmed V and J ends, which lost 3 bases and 8 bases, there was a span of 16 bases. The CDR3 DNA reads as TGTGCCAGCAGTTTTGTTCGACCAGGGCGAGAAAAACTGTTTTTT. As protein: CASSFVRPGREKLFF.

This clone appeared a single time. The same CDR3 also results from other DNA sequences found in this sample. The chain recombines TRBV6-1 with TRBJ2-1; 13 nucleotides align to TRBD2. The CDR3 runs to 16 residues. Trimming took 6 bases from V and 4 from J; bases not matched to a gene: 6. Germline CDR1 reads MNHNS; CDR2 reads SASEGT. CDR3 in DNA: TGTGCCAGCAGCGAACTAGCGGGAGGGCCTTACAATGAGCAGTTCTTC. As protein: CASSELAGGPYNEQFF.

This clone came up once. The rearrangement joins TRBV6-5 to TRBJ2-7, with 11 positions matching TRBD2. The CDR3 runs to 15 residues. V was clipped by 6 bases and J by 0 bases; unmatched bases: 4. Germline loops: CDR1 MNHEY, CDR2 SVGAGI. CDR3 DNA sequence: TGTGCCAGCAGGCCTAGCGGGGGGAACTCCTACGAGCAGTACTTC. Protein product: CASRPSGGNSYEQYF.

The chain uses TRBV7-9 and TRBJ2-3; tentatively, D is TRBD2 (6 bases). The CDR3 is 15 residues long. The V gene lost 4 bases and the J gene lost 3 bases, with 14 bases spanning the gap. Germline V gene lookup returns CDR1 SEHNR and CDR2 FQNEAQ (reference sequence). CDR3 region: CASSSTGTSTDTQYF. The CDR3 region has the DNA TGTGCCAGCAGCTCAACCGGGACTTCGACAGATACGCAGTATTTT.

The rearrangement joins TRBV14 to TRBJ2-1; 7 bases agree with TRBD1. This CDR3 comprises 12 residues. Trimming removed 3 bases from V and 9 bases from J; junction bases left unmatched: 2. Germline V gives CDR1 SGHDN, CDR2 FVKESK. CDR3 bases: TGTGCCAGCAGCCAGACAGGGCTTGAGCAGTTCTTC. This codes for CASSQTGLEQFF.

The chain employs TRBV5-1 and TRBJ1-5; D gene uncertain. Germline-derived CDR1 and CDR2 are SGHRS and YFSETQ. The CDR3 is 14 amino acids. V lost 0 bases and J lost 8, with 12 bases in between. CDR3 bases: TGCGCCAGCAGCTTGGGTCCACCTGAGGAGCCCCAGCATTTT. This translates into CASSLGPPEEPQHF.

This chain links TRBV28 with TRBJ2-5; 12 bases fit TRBD2. The CDR3 runs to 17 residues. Trimming removed 1 base from V and 6 bases from J; junction bases left unmatched: 9. Looked up from germline, CDR1 is MDHEN and CDR2 is SYDVKM. CDR3 DNA: TGTGCCAGCAGTTTATCCTCACTAGCGGGAGGTAGGAAGACCCAGTACTTC. Residues: CASSLSSLAGGRKTQYF.

The chain has TRBV24-1 and TRBJ2-7; the match to TRBD2 covers 12 bases. CDR3 length equals 15 residues. With 3 bases clipped from V and 4 bases from J, the junction kept 3 bases outside the gene matches. CDR1 is KGHDR and CDR2 is SFDVKD in the germline V gene. The CDR3 DNA is TGTGCCACCAGTGATCCGACTAGCGGGAGTTACGAGCAGTACTTC. This encodes CATSDPTSGSYEQYF.

The chain is built from TRBV2 and TRBJ2-7; 15 bases map to TRBD2. Germline V gene lookup returns CDR1 SNHLY and CDR2 FYNNEI. CDR3 length equals 18 residues. V trimming: 7 bases; J trimming: 0 bases; junction bases outside the gene matches: 10. Here the CDR3 DNA reads TGTGCCAGCAAGCCCCTTGGACTAGCGGGGGGGAGCTCCTACGAGCAGTACTTC. Translating gives CASKPLGLAGGSSYEQYF.

J is TRBJ2-7 and V is TRBV7-9; 7 bases fit TRBD1. Germline CDR1 is SEHNR and CDR2 is FQNEAQ (reference sequence). The CDR3 totals 15 residues. After removal of 6 bases from V and 3 bases from J, the junction contained 11 bases not matched to a gene. CDR3 sequence (DNA): TGTGCCAGCAGTCCATCAGGGGGTGAAGACTACGAGCAGTACTTC. This sequence encodes CASSPSGGEDYEQYF.

Remarks on this clone: The sample contains more than one DNA sequence encoding this CDR3. This sequence joins TRBV5-1 and TRBJ2-7, with 10 nucleotides matching TRBD2. The length of the CDR3 is 14 residues. The junction had 2 bases not matched to a gene; V was cut back by 3 bases and J by 2 bases. Germline V lookup: CDR1 SGHRS, CDR2 YFSETQ. The CDR3 DNA is TGCGCCAGCAGCTCAGCGGGAGGGACCTACGAGCAGTACTTC. Its translation is CASSSAGGTYEQYF. Complete variable domain (other parts from reference TRBV5-1 and TRBJ2-7): KAGVTQTPRYLIKTRGQQVTLSCSPISGHRSVSWYQQTPGQGLQFLFEYFSETQRNKGNFPGRFSGRQFSNSRSEMNVSTLELGDSALYLCASSSAGGTYEQYFGPGTRLTVT.

The chain is built from TRBV5-8 and TRBJ2-3; 7 bases are shared with TRBD1. This CDR3 comprises 15 residues. V trimming: 2 bases; J trimming: 7 bases; junction bases outside the gene matches: 10. Germline assignment: CDR1 SGHTS and CDR2 YDEGEE. This CDR3 is CASSLGDRVGNTQYF. CDR3 DNA sequence: TGTGCCAGCAGCTTAGGAGACAGGGTCGGAAATACGCAGTATTTT.

The chain employs TRBV6-5 and TRBJ2-7, with 7 bases that match TRBD1. J was trimmed by 6 bases and V by 5 bases; bases with no gene match: 7. The CDR3 runs 13 residues. Germline V gives CDR1 MNHEY, CDR2 SVGAGI. The CDR3 reads CASSTTGVSEQYF. The CDR3, as DNA: TGTGCCAGCAGTACAACAGGGGTCAGCGAGCAGTACTTC.

The chain recombines TRBV5-1 with TRBJ2-1; D perhaps matches TRBD2 (6 bases). V was pared by 0 bases and J by 6 bases, with 16 bases between. The CDR3 loop spans 16 amino acids. Germline V gene lookup returns CDR1 SGHRS and CDR2 YFSETQ. CDR3 nucleotide sequence: TGCGCCAGCAGCTTGGGACGCAGCGGGCCCCTCAATGAGCAGTTCTTC. Residues: CASSLGRSGPLNEQFF.

The V and J genes are TRBV19 and TRBJ2-1; D gene uncertain. Germline V lookup: CDR1 LNHDA, CDR2 SQIVND (reference sequence). The CDR3 contains 13 residues. V was trimmed by 2 bases and J by 4 bases, leaving 6 bases between them. The CDR3 coding sequence is TGTGCCAGTAGTATATCGGAGTACAATGAGCAGTTCTTC. Encoded protein: CASSISEYNEQFF.

The V and J genes are TRBV20-1 and TRBJ2-4, with D tentatively TRBD1 (5 bases). The CDR3 extends over 16 amino acids. V shed 3 bases and J shed 5 bases, with 20 bases lying between them. Looked up from germline, CDR1 is DFQATT and CDR2 is SNEGSKA (reference sequence). The CDR3 DNA reads TGCAGTGCTAGTGGCCACAGGAATTTTGCGCAAAACATTCAGTACTTC. Its translation is CSASGHRNFAQNIQYF.

V and J are TRBV4-2 and TRBJ2-1; perhaps TRBD1 as D (5 bases). The CDR3 sequence is 17 residues long. Trimming pared 0 bases from V and 2 bases from J, leaving 14 bases between. From germline, CDR1 is LGHNA and CDR2 YNFKEQ. CDR3: CASSQEGRPPPYNEQFF. CDR3 in DNA: TGTGCCAGCAGCCAAGAGGGGCGCCCTCCCCCCTACAATGAGCAGTTCTTC.

In its sample, this clone was seen once. The chain carries TRBV14 and TRBJ2-7; 8 bases fit TRBD2. The trim removed 5 bases at V and 3 bases at J, leaving 9 bases unmatched. Per germline, CDR1 SGHDN and CDR2 FVKESK. CDR3 size: 15 residues. CDR3 sequence (DNA): TGTGCCAGCAGCACATTCGCTAGCGGGCTCTACGAGCAGTACTTC. Translation gives CASSTFASGLYEQYF. The complete variable domain, with remaining parts taken from reference TRBV14 and TRBJ2-7, reads EAGVTQFPSHSVIEKGQTVTLRCDPISGHDNLYWYRRVMGKEIKFLLHFVKESKQDESGMPNNRFLAERTGGTYSTLKVQPAELEDSGVYFCASSTFASGLYEQYFGPGTRLTVT.

Details on this clone: The identical CDR3 is also encoded by other nucleotide sequences in the sample. The chain employs TRBV4-1 and TRBJ2-7, with no clear D. Trimming removed 1 base from V and 4 bases from J, with 8 bases in between. This CDR3 has 13 residues. Per the germline V gene, CDR1 is MGHRA and CDR2 is YSYEKL. CDR3: CASSQGLGYEQYF. The DNA of the CDR3 is TGCGCCAGCAGCCAAGGTCTCGGGTACGAGCAGTACTTC.

This CDR3 is CASSQGRNEETQYF. DNA for the CDR3: TGCGCCAGCAGCCAAGGCAGGAACGAAGAGACCCAGTACTTC. The V gene is TRBV4-1, the J gene TRBJ2-5; D is undetermined. Germline CDR1 reads MGHRA; CDR2 reads YSYEKL. CDR3 length: 14 amino acids. V dropped 1 base and J dropped 3 bases, with 9 bases sitting between them.

About this clone itself: One junction end disagrees with the germline gene, perhaps due to a read error. The chain has TRBV28 and TRBJ2-7; D call uncertain. The CDR3 spans 10 residues. Germline V gene data show CDR1 as MDHEN and CDR2 as SYDVKM. CDR3 loop: CAGSYNEQYF. The DNA for the CDR3 is TGTGCCGGCAGTTATAACGAGCAGTACTTC.

J is TRBJ2-3 and V is TRBV6-2 or TRBV6-3; D remains ambiguous. With 6 bases removed from V and 2 bases from J, the gap between germline ends came to 12 bases. CDR3 length: 14 amino acids. The V gene's germline CDR1 is MNHEY and CDR2 SVGEGT. CDR3 loop: CASSPFPSTDTQYF. Written as DNA, the CDR3 is TGTGCCAGCAGCCCCTTCCCCTCCACAGATACGCAGTATTTT.

The chain uses TRBV7-9 and TRBJ1-4; 8 bases line up with TRBD1. The V gene's germline CDR1 is SEHNR and CDR2 FQNEAQ (reference sequence). CDR3 size: 14 residues. V lost 5 bases to trimming and J lost 7 bases; unmatched junction nucleotides: 6. The CDR3, as DNA: TGTGCCAGCAGCCCAGGGGGCCTATCTGAAAAACTGTTTTTT. As protein: CASSPGGLSEKLFF.

The count of this clone is one. The V gene is TRBV28, the J gene TRBJ2-7; possibly TRBD1 for D (6 bases). The CDR3 is 12 amino acids. The V gene's germline CDR1 is MDHEN and CDR2 SYDVKM. V was cut by 6 bases and J by 4 bases, with 10 bases left in between. In DNA, the CDR3 is TGTGCCAGCAGAGAACAGGGTTACGAGCAGTACTTC. It yields the protein CASREQGYEQYF.

The V call is TRBV7-2, the J call TRBJ1-5; D is unclear. Per the germline V gene, CDR1 is SGHTA and CDR2 is FQGNSA. The CDR3 runs to 17 residues. V gave up 1 base and J gave up 0 bases, with 13 bases separating them. The CDR3 is CASSLDGPPYSNQPQHF. The CDR3 coding sequence is TGTGCCAGCAGCTTAGATGGGCCCCCGTATAGCAATCAGCCCCAGCATTTT. Variable domain in full (rest from reference TRBV7-2 and TRBJ1-5): GAGVSQSPSNKVTEKGKDVELRCDPISGHTALYWYRQSLGQGLEFLIYFQGNSAPDKSGLPSDRFSAERTGGSVSTLTIQRTQQEDSAVYLCASSLDGPPYSNQPQHFGDGTRLSIL.

The chain uses TRBV4-1 and TRBJ1-2; the D gene is possibly TRBD1 (6 bases). The CDR3 length is 17 residues. Germline V gene sequence: CDR1 MGHRA, CDR2 YSYEKL. With 0 bases removed from V and 1 base from J, the gap between germline ends came to 15 bases. CDR3 coding DNA: TGCGCCAGCAGCCAAGATCGGGTCGCAGGGGTTAACTATGGCTACACCTTC. The encoded protein is CASSQDRVAGVNYGYTF.

The chain employs TRBV4-2 and TRBJ1-6; D uncertain. CDR1 LGHNA and CDR2 YNFKEQ come from the germline V gene. The V and J ends lost 3 bases and 8 bases respectively, with 8 bases between them. The CDR3 has 13 amino acids. This chain's CDR3 is CASSQGGDSPLHF. For the CDR3, the DNA is TGTGCCAGCAGCCAGGGTGGAGATTCACCCCTCCACTTT.

The V gene is TRBV6-2 or TRBV6-3, the J gene TRBJ1-1; 7 positions agree with TRBD1. CDR1 is MNHEY, CDR2 SVGEGT, per germline. CDR3 length: 12 amino acids. V gave up 6 bases and J gave up 12 bases; unmatched junction bases: 10. For the CDR3, the DNA is TGTGCCAGCAGCCCGGACAGGCGCCAGACTTTCTTT. This translates into CASSPDRRQTFF.

This rearrangement joins TRBV2 to TRBJ2-5; 11 nucleotides agree with TRBD2. The V gene end was trimmed by 5 bases and the J gene end by 4 bases; junction bases not matched to a gene: 6. CDR1 is SNHLY, CDR2 FYNNEI, per germline. The CDR3 length is 15 residues. Here the CDR3 DNA reads TGTGCCAGCAGTCCCCGGACTAGCGGGTTAGAGACCCAGTACTTC. Translating gives CASSPRTSGLETQYF.

The chain is built from TRBV10-3 and TRBJ2-1; 7 bases map to TRBD2. The CDR3 has 11 residues. Germline-derived CDR1 and CDR2 are ENHRY and SYGVKD. V trimming: 5 bases; J trimming: 16 bases; junction bases outside the gene matches: 8. The CDR3 reads CAISPGGSFFF. CDR3 nucleotide sequence: TGTGCCATCAGTCCCGGGGGGTCGTTTTTCTTC.

The chain uses TRBV6-5 and TRBJ1-6; the match to TRBD1 covers 7 bases. The CDR3 spans 16 residues. V dropped 2 bases and J dropped 6; count of bases not matched to a gene: 7. Germline V lookup: CDR1 MNHEY, CDR2 SVGAGI. CDR3 loop: CASSYVPGQSNSPLHF. The CDR3 nucleotides are TGTGCCAGCAGTTACGTGCCGGGACAGTCTAATTCACCCCTCCACTTT.